The TCR beta chain described here comes from a study of shared clonotypes between healthy human individuals. Study results and limitations: Generally, estimated richness proved larger in naive subsets than it did in memory subsets. Blood alone was sampled, and tissue repertoires likely differ.

The CDR3 contains 14 residues. Germline CDR1 MNHNS, CDR2 SASEGT. Between the trimmed V and J ends, which lost 10 bases and 4 bases, there was a span of 20 bases. This clone is a singleton in its sample. Its antigen is unidentified. Selected positively for CCR7 and CD45RO-negative, naive CD8 cells excluded terminally differentiated effector memory CD45RA+ cells. Sorted subsets were amplified in replicate PCRs using around 200 ng DNA, 32,000 or so T cell genomes. Profiled with immunoSEQ multiplex PCR; TCRdb holds only in-frame clones, not every one. The sample has roughly 2.1 million clones, 90% to 95% seen once; the top ten hold roughly 1.8%.

The sequenced material came from naive CD8+ T cells from PBMCs. The V and J genes are TRBV6-1 and TRBJ2-7; D possibly corresponds to TRBD2 (6 bases). This sequence was found in a man between 18 and 29 years old in good health. Some clones in this sample may be carry-over from other donors' samples. CDR3 sequence (DNA): TGTGCCACTCGTGGGGAGGCGATGGGATACGAGCAGTACTTC. Amino acids: CATRGEAMGYEQYF.